The present T cell receptor (beta chain) was sequenced within a study of OX40 agonist ivuxolimab in advanced cancers. CDR1 is SQVTM and CDR2 is ANQGSEA in the germline V gene. The J segment lost 6 bases and the V segment lost 4 bases, leaving 5 bases of the junction unmatched. This CDR3 contains 12 residues. The method was immunoSEQ multiplex PCR; TCRdb's version includes in-frame clones alone and lacks a portion of them. The sample includes fewer than 50,000 clones, around nine tenths of them seen just once. This clonotype was obtained from an adult with an advanced solid tumor such as melanoma, head and neck, liver or kidney cancer. The material was CD4+ or CD8+ T cells sorted from blood, obtained in a trial of the OX40 agonist ivuxolimab. The J gene is TRBJ2-7, the V gene TRBV29-1; 8 nucleotides match TRBD1. This CDR3 is CSVGQGAGEQYF. The CDR3 DNA follows: TGCAGCGTTGGTCAGGGGGCTGGCGAGCAGTACTTC.